A single sample gave rise to the 26 T cell receptor beta chains below, sequenced in a study of metastatic and nonmetastatic thyroid tumors. TCRdb called clones again from the PCR reads with MiXCR. The sample has roughly 9,500 clones, 25% to 35% seen once. All patients were treatment-naive before thyroid surgery. The sample consisted of tumor tissue. These receptors were obtained from a female donor with papillary thyroid cancer or a benign thyroid nodule (not recorded which). Some clones in this sample may be carry-over from other donors' samples.

V gene TRBV30 combines with J gene TRBJ2-7; TRBD1 is a possible D gene (6 bases). V gave up 0 bases and J gave up 1 base, with 10 bases separating them. The CDR3 totals 14 residues. In germline, CDR1 is GTSNPN, CDR2 SVGIG (reference sequence). Here the CDR3 DNA reads TGTGCCTGGAGTGTACAGGGCAAATCCTACGAGCAGTACTTC. Translation: CAWSVQGKSYEQYF.

A few counts support this clone. At one boundary the junction diverges from the germline segment, which might be a read error. The chain carries TRBV7-2 and TRBJ2-7; D is unresolved. CDR1 and CDR2 (germline): SGHTA, FQGNSA. CDR3 length: 13 residues. CDR3 residues: CASSLSSSHEQYF. The CDR3 DNA is TGTGCCAGCAGCTTAAGCTCCTCCCACGAGCAGTACTTC.

In its sample, this clone was seen a few times. The chain carries TRBV6-2 or TRBV6-3 and TRBJ1-2; D gene uncertain. V was trimmed by 8 bases and J by 1 base, leaving 11 bases between them. The V gene's germline CDR1 is MNHEY and CDR2 SVGEGT. The CDR3 is made up of 13 amino acids. CDR3 residues: CASRPDINYGYTF. For the CDR3, the DNA is TGTGCCAGCCGCCCCGACATTAACTATGGCTACACCTTC.

The gene calls are TRBV10-3 and TRBJ2-7; 16 bases align to TRBD2. The CDR3 length is 15 residues. CDR1 and CDR2 (germline): ENHRY, SYGVKD. The ends lost 1 base at V and 7 bases at J; junction bases unmatched: 1. The CDR3 spells CAISELGLAGGEQYF. CDR3 DNA sequence: TGTGCCATCAGTGAGTTGGGACTAGCGGGAGGGGAGCAGTACTTC.

This clone was seen only a few times. This chain joins TRBV28 and TRBJ2-1, with D possibly being TRBD2 (6 bases). Germline V gene sequence: CDR1 MDHEN, CDR2 SYDVKM. Trimming cost V 7 bases and J 5 bases, with 15 bases left between them. The CDR3 has 14 amino acids. CDR3 in amino acids: CASTGGRGNNEQFF. The CDR3 DNA reads as TGTGCCAGCACCGGGGGTAGGGGTAACAATGAGCAGTTCTTC. Full variable domain (remainder filled in from reference TRBV28 and TRBJ2-1): DVKVTQSSRYLVKRTGEKVFLECVQDMDHENMFWYRQDPGLGLRLIYFSYDVKMKEKGDIPEGYSVSREKKERFSLILESASTNQTSMYLCASTGGRGNNEQFFGPGTRLTVL.

This rearrangement joins TRBV28 to TRBJ2-3; 8 nucleotides line up with TRBD2. This CDR3 comprises 16 residues. Unmatched junction bases numbered 11, after V lost 8 bases and J lost 1 base. From germline, CDR1 is MDHEN and CDR2 SYDVKM. The CDR3, as DNA: TGTGCCAGCCCACCCCTCCGGGAGGGGGGCACAGATACGCAGTATTTT. Its translation is CASPPLREGGTDTQYF.

This clone was observed a few times. This chain uses TRBV6-1 with TRBJ2-3; the match to TRBD1 covers 9 bases. The CDR3 runs to 16 residues. With V trimmed by 7 bases and J by 2 bases, 10 bases remained unmatched. Germline V CDR1 and CDR2: MNHNS, SASEGT. The chain's CDR3 is CASKIGTGRNTDTQYF. As DNA, the CDR3 is TGTGCCAGCAAAATAGGGACAGGGAGAAACACAGATACGCAGTATTTT.

J is TRBJ2-3 and V is TRBV11-2; perhaps TRBD1 as D (7 bases). The CDR3 has 15 amino acids. V gave up 3 bases and J gave up 3 bases, with 13 bases separating them. Looked up from germline, CDR1 is SGHAT and CDR2 is FQNNGV. This CDR3 is CASSFQGGSTDTQYF. CDR3 nucleotides: TGTGCCAGCAGCTTTCAGGGGGGTTCGACAGATACGCAGTATTTT. The full variable domain, rest sourced from reference TRBV11-2 and TRBJ2-3, is EAGVAQSPRYKIIEKRQSVAFWCNPISGHATLYWYQQILGQGPKLLIQFQNNGVVDDSQLPKDRFSAERLKGVDSTLKIQPAKLEDSAVYLCASSFQGGSTDTQYFGPGTRLTVL.

This clone was found many times. This sequence joins TRBV20-1 and TRBJ2-1; 7 bases are a match to TRBD1. J gave up 10 bases and V 0 bases, and 9 bases lay outside the gene matches. Germline V gene data show CDR1 as DFQATT and CDR2 as SNEGSKA (reference sequence). The CDR3 sequence is 14 residues long. The CDR3 sequence is CSARDQTGRREQFF. Written as DNA, the CDR3 is TGCAGTGCTAGAGACCAGACAGGGCGGAGGGAGCAGTTCTTC.

This clone was observed a handful of times. V is TRBV19 and J is TRBJ1-1; 9 bases map to TRBD1. The length of the CDR3 is 14 residues. The trim removed 5 bases at V and 8 bases at J, leaving 9 bases unmatched. Per germline, CDR1 LNHDA and CDR2 SQIVND (reference sequence). The CDR3 region is CASSPRQGVLEAFF. The CDR3 bases are TGTGCCAGTAGTCCGCGACAGGGGGTACTGGAAGCTTTCTTT.

In its sample, this clone was seen a few times. The chain links TRBV19 to TRBJ1-2, with TRBD1 matching over 7 bases. The V gene end was trimmed by 5 bases and the J gene end by 8 bases; junction bases not matched to a gene: 14. The length of the CDR3 is 15 residues. The germline CDR1 and CDR2 sequences are LNHDA and SQIVND (reference sequence). CDR3 sequence: CASSPNTGAHSGYTF. CDR3 sequence (DNA): TGTGCCAGTAGTCCAAATACAGGGGCCCACTCGGGCTACACCTTC.

This clone was seen ten or more times. The CDR3: CASSSQRARAKNIQYF. Here the CDR3 DNA reads TGTGCCAGCAGTTCTCAGAGGGCGCGGGCCAAAAACATTCAGTACTTC. The J gene is TRBJ2-4, the V gene TRBV28, with a tentative D call TRBD2 (5 bases). The V end was cut by 4 bases, the J end by 1 base, with 14 bases between. This CDR3 spans 16 amino acids. Per the germline V gene, CDR1 is MDHEN and CDR2 is SYDVKM.

In this sample, this clone is medium-sized. The chain combines TRBV6-6 with TRBJ2-3, with D perhaps TRBD1 or TRBD2 (6 bases each). With 2 bases removed from V and 4 bases from J, the gap between germline ends came to 19 bases. This CDR3 is 17 amino acids long. The germline V gene has CDR1 MNHNY and CDR2 SVGAGI (reference sequence). Here the CDR3 reads CASSYPRTNRVADTQYF. The CDR3 nucleotides are TGTGCCAGCAGTTACCCGCGGACTAACAGGGTCGCAGATACGCAGTATTTT.

This clone was found once. The V and J genes are TRBV7-8 and TRBJ2-7; 12 nucleotides line up with TRBD2. The germline gives CDR1 SGHVS, CDR2 FQNEAQ. The CDR3 is 14 residues long. The V and J ends lost 7 bases and 7 bases, in that order; junction bases with no gene match: 8. DNA of the CDR3: TGTGCCAGCAACCCGTCTAGCGGGAGGGGGGAGCAGTACTTC. Translating gives CASNPSSGRGEQYF.

This clone counts as medium-sized. Additional DNA sequences in this sample encode the identical CDR3. This rearrangement joins TRBV20-1 to TRBJ1-1; a weak D match, TRBD1 (5 bases). The CDR3 length is 13 residues. Germline lookup yields CDR1 DFQATT and CDR2 SNEGSKA (reference sequence). V was clipped by 4 bases and J by 8 bases, with 17 bases between them. CDR3 protein: CSATGTRSTEAFF. CDR3 coding DNA: TGCAGTGCTACCGGGACGCGGTCGACCGAAGCTTTCTTT.

This clone appeared once. The genes are TRBV5-5 and TRBJ2-1; weak D call: TRBD2 (6 bases). The germline gives CDR1 SGHKS, CDR2 YYEKEE (reference sequence). This CDR3 contains 15 residues. The V end was cut by 9 bases, the J end by 6 bases, with 22 bases between. This CDR3 reads CAIRLAAGHTNEQFF. CDR3 nucleotide sequence: TGTGCCATCAGGTTAGCGGCAGGCCATACCAATGAGCAGTTCTTC. Using reference TRBV5-5 and TRBJ2-1 for the parts outside the CDR3, the full variable domain is DAGVTQSPTHLIKTRGQQVTLRCSPISGHKSVSWYQQVLGQGPQFIFQYYEKEERGRGNFPDRFSARQFPNYSSELNVNALLLGDSALYLCAIRLAAGHTNEQFFGPGTRLTVL.

For this clone: A read error may be the cause here, since a much bigger clone is one base away. The chain recombines TRBV5-1 with TRBJ2-5; a weak D match, TRBD1 (6 bases). Trimming pared 4 bases from V and 3 bases from J, leaving 16 bases between. The length of the CDR3 is 15 residues. Germline V gene data show CDR1 as SGHRS and CDR2 as YFSETQ. The CDR3 protein is CASSLVQGREETQYF. CDR3 in DNA: TGCGCCAGCAGCCTGGTACAGGGCCGAGAAGAGACCCAGTACTTC.

This clone was counted a few times. A much bigger clone sits one base away, suggesting this may be a read error. The genes are TRBV11-1 and TRBJ2-2, with 12 bases lining up with TRBD2. Looked up from germline, CDR1 is SGHAT and CDR2 is FQDESV (reference sequence). V gave up 5 bases and J gave up 4 bases; unmatched junction bases: 8. The CDR3 runs 17 residues. The CDR3 DNA follows: TGTGCCAGCAGCCTTGGACTAGCGGGATTAGGCACCGGGGAGCTGTTTTTT. As protein: CASSLGLAGLGTGELFF.

CDR3 sequence: CASSIGAEQFF. CDR3 nucleotides: TGTGCCAGTAGTATAGGGGCTGAGCAGTTCTTC. The chain joins TRBV19 to TRBJ2-1; D is unresolved. Trimming left V 1 base short and J 9 bases short, with 4 bases between. CDR1 and CDR2 from the germline V gene are LNHDA and SQIVND (reference sequence). This CDR3 is 11 amino acids long.

This clone was recorded a few times. The CDR3 sequence: CASSTWITVAEAFF. As DNA, the CDR3 is TGTGCCAGCAGCACCTGGATAACTGTAGCTGAAGCTTTCTTT. J is TRBJ1-1 and V is TRBV6-5, with D unresolved. This CDR3 spans 14 amino acids. Germline V gene sequence: CDR1 MNHEY, CDR2 SVGAGI. V shed 6 bases and J shed 6 bases, with 17 bases lying between them.

The sample holds many counts of this clone. V gene TRBV20-1 combines with J gene TRBJ2-3; 7 bases fit TRBD2. CDR3 length: 14 residues. The V segment lost 4 bases and the J segment 3 bases; nucleotides outside the gene matches: 7. Germline CDR1 is DFQATT and CDR2 is SNEGSKA (reference sequence). The DNA of the CDR3 is TGCAGTGCTATTGGGCGGGAGAGAACAGATACGCAGTATTTT. Protein product: CSAIGRERTDTQYF.

The chain recombines TRBV6-1 with TRBJ2-7, with D possibly called TRBD1 or TRBD2 (5 bases each). CDR3 length: 14 amino acids. With 6 bases removed from V and 7 bases from J, the gap between germline ends came to 19 bases. The V gene's germline CDR1 is MNHNS and CDR2 SASEGT. CDR3 DNA: TGTGCCAGCAGAGCGGACCGGGACCCCCTAGAGCAGTACTTC. It yields the protein CASRADRDPLEQYF.

The V and J genes are TRBV4-1 and TRBJ2-7, with D possibly matching TRBD2 (6 bases). V was cut by 1 base and J by 3 bases, with 22 bases left in between. Germline lookup yields CDR1 MGHRA and CDR2 YSYEKL. The CDR3 is made up of 18 amino acids. The CDR3, as DNA: TGCGCCAGCAGCCAAGTCAACCCCACCAGAGCGGGCATCTACGAGCAGTACTTC. This translates into CASSQVNPTRAGIYEQYF.

The V gene is TRBV28, the J gene TRBJ2-3; 14 nucleotides align to TRBD2. The CDR3 totals 18 residues. The ends lost 6 bases at V and 6 bases at J; junction bases unmatched: 14. Germline CDR1 is MDHEN and CDR2 is SYDVKM. The CDR3: CASRMTSGRVSFWDTQYF. CDR3 DNA sequence: TGTGCCAGCAGAATGACTAGCGGGAGGGTATCATTTTGGGATACGCAGTATTTT.

This clone is deemed medium-sized (0.01 to 0.1%). The V gene is TRBV24-1, the J gene TRBJ1-5; tentatively, D is TRBD1 (6 bases). The germline V and J ends were trimmed by 2 bases and 7 bases, with 11 bases remaining between them. CDR3 length equals 14 residues. The germline V gene has CDR1 KGHDR and CDR2 SFDVKD. CDR3 sequence (DNA): TGTGCCACCAGTGATTCAGGGGTCGGGCAGCCCCAGCATTTT. Amino acids: CATSDSGVGQPQHF.

By proportion, this clone is medium-sized. The chain joins TRBV10-3 to TRBJ2-7; 7 bases align to TRBD2. Germline assignment: CDR1 ENHRY and CDR2 SYGVKD. Losses at the gene ends were 2 bases for V and 6 bases for J; bases not matched to a gene: 7. This CDR3 spans 14 amino acids. The CDR3 bases are TGTGCCATCAGTGAGGAGGGAGGGTTCGGCGAGCAGTACTTC. It encodes CAISEEGGFGEQYF.